This note documents a single T cell receptor beta chain sequence. What it recognizes is unknown. The data derive from a study of T cell responses to AZD1222 COVID-19 vaccine. Findings of the study overall: Repertoires were obtained only post-peak T cell response. Researchers report vaccine-associated CD4 TCRs spanning spike, with dominance at 160-218 and 743-854. There were mostly white British donors and more females than males, and clonal diversity was possibly underestimated.

Profiled with immunoSEQ multiplex PCR; TCRdb holds only in-frame clones, not every one. The sample includes under 70,000 clones, approximately 80% of them seen just once. The CDR3 runs to 13 residues. Germline CDR1 SGHVS, CDR2 FNYEAQ. Trimming took off 5 bases at V and 3 bases at J, with 11 bases between the two ends. This clonotype was sampled from an adult in good health. Sample: peripheral blood, taken on day 0 of AZD1222 vaccination. V and J are TRBV7-6 and TRBJ2-7; D is ambiguous. The CDR3 region is CASSEGPNYEQYF. For the CDR3, the DNA is TGTGCCAGCAGCGAAGGGCCCAACTACGAGCAGTACTTC.